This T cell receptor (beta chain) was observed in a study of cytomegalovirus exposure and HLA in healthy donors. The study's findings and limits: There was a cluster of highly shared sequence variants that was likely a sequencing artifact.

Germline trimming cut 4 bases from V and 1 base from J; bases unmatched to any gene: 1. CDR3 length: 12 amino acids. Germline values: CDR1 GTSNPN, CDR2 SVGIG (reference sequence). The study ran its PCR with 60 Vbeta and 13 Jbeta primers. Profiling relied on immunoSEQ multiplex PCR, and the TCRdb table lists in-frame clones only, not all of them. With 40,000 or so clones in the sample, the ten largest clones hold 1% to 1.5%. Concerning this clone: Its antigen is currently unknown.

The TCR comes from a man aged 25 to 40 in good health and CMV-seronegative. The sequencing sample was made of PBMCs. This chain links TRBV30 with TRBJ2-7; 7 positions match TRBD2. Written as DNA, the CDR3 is TGTGCCTGGATAGCGGGTTCCTACGAGCAGTACTTC. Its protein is CAWIAGSYEQYF.